This T cell receptor beta chain derives from a study of CD8 T cell repertoires and HIV-1 epitope variants. Data came from immunoSEQ multiplex PCR; TCRdb stores just in-frame clones and leaves some out. In the table there are several thousand clones, approximately 71% of which are singletons. CDR1 and CDR2 from the germline V gene are GTSNPN and SVGIG (reference sequence). This CDR3 has 14 amino acids. V shed 2 bases and J 5 bases; nucleotides not matched to a gene: 6. Comments on this clone: As yet, its antigen is unknown.

The specimen was cultured CD8+ T cells derived from PBMCs. This clonotype originated in a male donor with HIV. The V gene is TRBV30, the J gene TRBJ2-5; TRBD2 matches at 9 bases. The CDR3 here is CAWSPAGGWETQYF. As DNA, the CDR3 is TGTGCCTGGAGTCCGGCGGGAGGGTGGGAGACCCAGTACTTC.